One T cell receptor (beta chain) is described in this entry. Antigen unknown. This record belongs to a study of T cell responses to AZD1222 COVID-19 vaccine. Overall study findings and caveats: Spike-specific TCR breadth and depth both grew after two AZD1222 doses.

The assay was immunoSEQ multiplex PCR, and TCRdb's table has in-frame clones only and misses some. This table has under 150,000 clones, 88% appearing once. This material consisted of peripheral blood, taken 28 days after the second AZD1222 dose. This receptor was taken from an adult who received the AZD1222 COVID-19 vaccine.

The CDR3 DNA reads TGTGCCAGCAGTGGATTGAATCAGCCCCAGCATTTT. It specifies CASSGLNQPQHF. The chain has TRBV12-3 or TRBV12-4 and TRBJ1-5; no clear D gene. Trimming took 5 bases from V and 4 from J, leaving 6 bases between them. The CDR3 has 12 residues.